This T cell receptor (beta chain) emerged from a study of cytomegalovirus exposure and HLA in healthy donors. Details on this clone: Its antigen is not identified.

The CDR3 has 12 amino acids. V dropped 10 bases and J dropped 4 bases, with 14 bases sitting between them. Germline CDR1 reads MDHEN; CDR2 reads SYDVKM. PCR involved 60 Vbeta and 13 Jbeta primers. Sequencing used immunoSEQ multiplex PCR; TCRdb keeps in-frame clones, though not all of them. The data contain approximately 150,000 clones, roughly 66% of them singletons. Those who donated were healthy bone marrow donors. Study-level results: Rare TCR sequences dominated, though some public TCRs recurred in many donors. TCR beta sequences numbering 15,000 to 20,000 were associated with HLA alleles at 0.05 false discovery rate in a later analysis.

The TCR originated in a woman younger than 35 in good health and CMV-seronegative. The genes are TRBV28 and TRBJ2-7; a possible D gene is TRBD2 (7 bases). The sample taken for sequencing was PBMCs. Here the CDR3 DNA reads TGTGCCATCGGGGGGCTGAAGTACGAGCAGTACTTC. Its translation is CAIGGLKYEQYF. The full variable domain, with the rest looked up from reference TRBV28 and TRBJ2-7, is DVKVTQSSRYLVKRTGEKVFLECVQDMDHENMFWYRQDPGLGLRLIYFSYDVKMKEKGDIPEGYSVSREKKERFSLILESASTNQTSMYLCAIGGLKYEQYFGPGTRLTVT.